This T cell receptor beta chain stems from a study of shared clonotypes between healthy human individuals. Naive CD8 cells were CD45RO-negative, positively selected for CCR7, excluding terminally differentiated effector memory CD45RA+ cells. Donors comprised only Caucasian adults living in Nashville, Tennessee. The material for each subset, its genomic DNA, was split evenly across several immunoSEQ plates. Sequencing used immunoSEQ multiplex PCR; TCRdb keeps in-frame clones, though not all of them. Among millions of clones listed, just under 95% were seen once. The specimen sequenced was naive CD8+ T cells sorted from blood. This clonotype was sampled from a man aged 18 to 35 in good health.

The chain's CDR3 is CASSFGLRLETQYF. In DNA form, the CDR3 reads TGTGCCAGCAGTTTCGGACTGCGGTTAGAGACCCAGTACTTC. This rearrangement joins TRBV28 to TRBJ2-5; weak D call: TRBD2 (5 bases). The V gene's germline CDR1 is MDHEN and CDR2 SYDVKM. This CDR3 spans 14 amino acids. V dropped 3 bases and J dropped 4 bases, with 12 bases sitting between them. Supplemented by reference TRBV28 and TRBJ2-5, the full variable domain reads DVKVTQSSRYLVKRTGEKVFLECVQDMDHENMFWYRQDPGLGLRLIYFSYDVKMKEKGDIPEGYSVSREKKERFSLILESASTNQTSMYLCASSFGLRLETQYFGPGTRLLVL.